The source of this T cell receptor delta chain is a study of Vδ1+ human thymocytes. V shed 2 bases and J 9 bases; nucleotides not matched to a gene: 27. Germline CDR1 TSWWSYY, CDR2 QGS. This CDR3 region has 20 residues. As to this clone: The antigen is unknown.

Extracted RNA was reverse transcribed into cDNA. Multiplex PCR used pooled V-gene forward primers and a constant-region reverse primer to amplify CDR3s. TCRdb re-processed the multiplex PCR reads via CATT. The table records roughly 76,000 delta-chain clones, about 35% of them present only once. The study's findings and limits: Thymic TRG and TRD repertoires appeared highly polyclonal, with Gaussian CDR3 length distributions.

This clonotype originated in a boy younger than two who had congenital heart surgery. The J gene is TRDJ1, the V gene TRDV1; TRDD3 agrees at 7 bases. The sample consisted of Vdelta1+ gamma-delta thymocytes from the thymus. Subset meaning: FACS-sorted CD3+ TCRalphabeta- TCRVdelta1+ TCRVdelta2- thymocytes. DNA for the CDR3: TGTGCTCTTGGGGAAAGATCCCTACCTTTACTGGGGATTCCTTTGGATCAACTCATCTTT. Its protein is CALGERSLPLLGIPLDQLIF.